The 18 T cell receptor beta chains presented below share a single source sample, sequenced in a study of blood T cell repertoires in COVID-19. Only in-frame clones appear in the TCRdb table, and some are missing; sequencing was by immunoSEQ multiplex PCR. The sample shows about 88,000 clones, over 80% of them seen only once. Sequenced input: peripheral blood. Receptors originate from a human donor in a cohort sampled during active COVID-19.

The chain has TRBV6-5 and TRBJ1-1; no definite D call. The CDR3 covers 14 residues. Trimming took off 5 bases at V and 1 base at J, with 11 bases between the two ends. Per germline, CDR1 MNHEY and CDR2 SVGAGI. The CDR3 reads CASSTATGNTEAFF. CDR3 nucleotides: TGTGCCAGCAGTACTGCGACGGGGAACACTGAAGCTTTCTTT.

The chain carries TRBV7-2 and TRBJ1-4, with unresolved D. Germline values: CDR1 SGHTA, CDR2 FQGNSA. The V and J ends lost 5 bases and 2 bases respectively, with 15 bases between them. The CDR3 totals 16 residues. CDR3 nucleotide sequence: TGTGCCAGCAGCCTTTGGCCTGCCGGGACTAATGAAAAACTGTTTTTT. It codes for CASSLWPAGTNEKLFF.

The J gene is TRBJ2-2, the V gene TRBV7-3, with 8 bases identical to TRBD1. With V trimmed by 5 bases and J by 1 base, 6 bases remained unmatched. Germline CDR1 is SGHTA and CDR2 is FQGTGA. The CDR3 contains 16 residues. The CDR3 loop is CASSTLGTGNTGELFF. CDR3 DNA sequence: TGTGCCAGCAGCACGCTCGGGACAGGGAACACCGGGGAGCTGTTTTTT.

The V gene is TRBV11-2, the J gene TRBJ2-7; TRBD1 might be the D (6 bases). Germline V gives CDR1 SGHAT, CDR2 FQNNGV. There are 18 residues in the CDR3. Trimming pared 2 bases from V and 2 bases from J, leaving 22 bases between. This chain's CDR3 is CASSLKVQGGDSAYEQYF. As DNA, the CDR3 is TGTGCCAGCAGCTTAAAGGTACAGGGTGGGGATTCTGCCTACGAGCAGTACTTC.

The chain joins TRBV18 to TRBJ2-1, with 10 bases fitting TRBD2. J lost 0 bases, V lost 3 bases, and 5 bases had no gene match. CDR1 and CDR2 from the germline V gene are KGHSH and LQKENI. The CDR3 is made up of 17 amino acids. The CDR3 sequence is CASSPYSGGSSYNEQFF. DNA of the CDR3: TGTGCCAGCTCACCCTATAGCGGGGGGAGCTCCTACAATGAGCAGTTCTTC.

V usage is TRBV5-5 and J usage is TRBJ1-4; 8 bases align to TRBD1. The CDR3 sequence is 16 residues long. V dropped 2 bases and J dropped 11; count of bases not matched to a gene: 14. Germline V lookup: CDR1 SGHKS, CDR2 YYEKEE (reference sequence). CDR3 residues: CASSFDWTGPLGKLFF. CDR3 in DNA: TGTGCCAGCAGCTTTGACTGGACAGGGCCTTTGGGGAAACTGTTTTTT.

This chain uses TRBV18 with TRBJ2-7, with 15 bases matching TRBD2. V was pared by 6 bases and J by 3 bases, with 6 bases of the junction left unmatched. CDR1 and CDR2 (germline): KGHSH, LQKENI. The CDR3 extends over 16 amino acids. CDR3 residues: CASSEGLAGGHYEQYF. The CDR3 DNA sequence: TGTGCCAGCTCCGAGGGACTAGCGGGAGGACACTACGAGCAGTACTTC.

This clone was observed a handful of times. The V call is TRBV28, the J call TRBJ2-1; D may be TRBD2 (6 bases). The ends were cut back, 3 bases at V and 4 bases at J, with 7 bases in the middle. The germline gives CDR1 MDHEN, CDR2 SYDVKM. The CDR3 is made up of 13 amino acids. The CDR3 sequence is CASSLTRYNEQFF. CDR3 DNA sequence: TGTGCCAGCAGTTTGACTAGGTACAATGAGCAGTTCTTC.

This chain joins TRBV6-5 and TRBJ1-3; D not resolved. Germline CDR1 and CDR2: MNHEY and SVGAGI. The CDR3 loop spans 12 amino acids. The germline V and J ends were trimmed by 11 bases and 0 bases, with 8 bases remaining between them. The CDR3 here is CAPHFSGNTIYF. The CDR3 bases are TGTGCCCCCCACTTCTCTGGAAACACCATATATTTT.

The chain combines TRBV14 with TRBJ1-1, with D possibly being TRBD1 (6 bases). Germline CDR1 SGHDN, CDR2 FVKESK. The CDR3 covers 14 residues. Trimming pared 2 bases from V and 10 bases from J, leaving 17 bases between. As DNA, the CDR3 is TGTGCCAGCAGCCAACCGCGGAGGGGGGGGCGAGCTTTCTTT. The encoded protein is CASSQPRRGGRAFF.

This chain's CDR3 is CASSQDQGSYNEQFF. The CDR3 DNA reads TGTGCCAGCAGCCAAGACCAGGGCTCCTACAATGAGCAGTTCTTC. The chain carries TRBV3-1 (or the pseudogene TRBV3-2) and TRBJ2-1; a possible D gene is TRBD1 (5 bases). Germline CDR1 and CDR2: LGHDT and YNNKEL (reference sequence). This CDR3 spans 15 amino acids. The V gene lost 0 bases and the J gene lost 0 bases, with 6 bases spanning the gap.

The CDR3: CASSSRAGSGELFF. The CDR3 DNA is TGTGCCAGCAGCTCCCGGGCAGGGTCCGGGGAGCTGTTTTTT. The chain recombines TRBV7-3 with TRBJ2-2, with D perhaps TRBD1 (5 bases). Trimming pared 4 bases from V and 6 bases from J, leaving 12 bases between. There are 14 residues in the CDR3. In germline, CDR1 is SGHTA, CDR2 FQGTGA.

In DNA form, the CDR3 reads TGTGCCAGCAGCTCTCTAGCGGGAGGGCCTTACAATGAGCAGTTCTTC. Its protein product is CASSSLAGGPYNEQFF. The chain joins TRBV7-3 to TRBJ2-1; 12 nucleotides align to TRBD2. Looked up from germline, CDR1 is SGHTA and CDR2 is FQGTGA. V was pared by 4 bases and J by 4 bases, with 5 bases of the junction left unmatched. CDR3 length equals 16 residues.

As DNA, the CDR3 is TGTGCCAGCAGCCCCCTCTACAGTACCGGGGAGCTGTTTTTT. Its translation is CASSPLYSTGELFF. This chain connects TRBV7-9 to TRBJ2-2; D unresolved. Per germline, CDR1 SEHNR and CDR2 FQNEAQ (reference sequence). The ends were cut back, 5 bases at V and 5 bases at J, with 12 bases in the middle. The CDR3 consists of 14 residues. Full variable domain (remainder filled in from reference TRBV7-9 and TRBJ2-2): DTGVSQNPRHKITKRGQNVTFRCDPISEHNRLYWYRQTLGQGPEFLTYFQNEAQLEKSRLLSDRFSAERPKGSFSTLEIQRTEQGDSAMYLCASSPLYSTGELFFGEGSRLTVL.

The rearrangement joins TRBV14 to TRBJ2-3, with 7 positions matching TRBD1. The ends lost 1 base at V and 2 bases at J; junction bases unmatched: 9. The CDR3 loop spans 17 amino acids. Per germline, CDR1 SGHDN and CDR2 FVKESK. The CDR3 region has the DNA TGTGCCAGCAGCCAAGGCCGTGACAGGGACCTCACAGATACGCAGTATTTT. Translation gives CASSQGRDRDLTDTQYF.

J is TRBJ1-1 and V is TRBV28, with unresolved D. Germline CDR1 is MDHEN and CDR2 is SYDVKM. V lost 3 bases to trimming and J lost 6 bases, with 11 bases between them. The CDR3 runs 13 residues. Here the CDR3 DNA reads TGTGCCAGCAGTTTGTCCGGGAAGTCTGAAGCTTTCTTT. Translated: CASSLSGKSEAFF.

V is TRBV4-2 and J is TRBJ1-5; perhaps TRBD1 as D (6 bases). CDR1 and CDR2 from the germline V gene are LGHNA and YNFKEQ. The CDR3 sequence is 15 residues long. Trimming shortened V by 1 base and J by 8 bases, and 15 bases separated the two germline ends. CDR3: CASSQGAGERKPQHF. For the CDR3, the DNA is TGTGCCAGCAGCCAAGGTGCAGGGGAAAGGAAGCCCCAGCATTTT.

This sequence joins TRBV11-2 and TRBJ2-1; 7 bases fit TRBD1. V dropped 0 bases and J dropped 5; count of bases not matched to a gene: 4. The germline V gene has CDR1 SGHAT and CDR2 FQNNGV. The CDR3 extends over 15 amino acids. The CDR3 spells CASSLDVTGDNEQFF. CDR3 nucleotide sequence: TGTGCCAGCAGCTTAGATGTTACAGGGGACAATGAGCAGTTCTTC.